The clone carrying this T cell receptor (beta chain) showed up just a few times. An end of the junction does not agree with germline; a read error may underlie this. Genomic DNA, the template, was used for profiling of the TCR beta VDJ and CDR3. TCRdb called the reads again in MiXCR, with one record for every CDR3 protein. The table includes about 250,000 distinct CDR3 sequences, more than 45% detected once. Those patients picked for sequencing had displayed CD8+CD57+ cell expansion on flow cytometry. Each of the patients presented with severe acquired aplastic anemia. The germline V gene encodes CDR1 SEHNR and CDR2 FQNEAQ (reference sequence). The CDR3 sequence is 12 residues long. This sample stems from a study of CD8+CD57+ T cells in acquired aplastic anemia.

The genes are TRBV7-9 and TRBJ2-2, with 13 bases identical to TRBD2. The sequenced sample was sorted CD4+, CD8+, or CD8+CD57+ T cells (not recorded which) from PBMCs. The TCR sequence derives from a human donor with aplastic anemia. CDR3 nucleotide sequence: TGTGCCAGCAGCAGGACTAGCGGGGGGCTGTTTTTT. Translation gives CASSRTSGGLFF.